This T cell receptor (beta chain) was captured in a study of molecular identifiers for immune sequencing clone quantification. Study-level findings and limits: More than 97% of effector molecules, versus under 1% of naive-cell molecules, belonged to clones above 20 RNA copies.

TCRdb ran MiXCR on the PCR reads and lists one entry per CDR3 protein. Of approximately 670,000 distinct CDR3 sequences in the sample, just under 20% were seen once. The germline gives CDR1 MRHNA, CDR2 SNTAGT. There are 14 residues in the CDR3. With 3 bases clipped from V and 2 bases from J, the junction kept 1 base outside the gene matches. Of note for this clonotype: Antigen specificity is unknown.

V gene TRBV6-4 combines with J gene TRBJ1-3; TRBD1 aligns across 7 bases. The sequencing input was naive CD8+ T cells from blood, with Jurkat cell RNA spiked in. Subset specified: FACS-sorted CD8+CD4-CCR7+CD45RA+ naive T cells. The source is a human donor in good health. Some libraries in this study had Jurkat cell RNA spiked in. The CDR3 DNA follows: TGTGCCAGCAGTGAAGGGACAGCTGGAAACACCATATATTTT. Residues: CASSEGTAGNTIYF.